This TCR beta chain was observed in a study of T cells after yellow fever vaccination. Study-level background: The study sorted EM, EMRA, CM and Tscm memory subsets by CD3, CD45RA, CCR7 and CD95. Study observations and caveats: In sorted memory subsets at day 0, almost all vaccine-responding clonotypes were below detection. Post-booster repertoires again held most primary-vaccination clones (about 96% CD4, about 90% CD8).

This clonotype was counted ten times or more. The germline V gene has CDR1 SEHNR and CDR2 FQNEAQ (reference sequence). This CDR3 spans 14 amino acids. Trimming pared 5 bases from V and 3 bases from J, leaving 14 bases between. Generation of TCR cDNA used 5'RACE template switching (which added a universal primer site and UMIs). TCRdb analysed the 5' RACE reads with MiXCR anew, one entry per CDR3 protein. The sample carries tens of thousands of distinct CDR3 sequences, approximately 6.1% recorded once. This sequence was found in a man between 18 and 29 years old who received the YFV17D yellow fever vaccine. This material consisted of PBMCs, either bulk or a sorted T-cell subset (CD4+, CD8+, memory, or dextramer-sorted; not recorded which), taken on the day of the yellow fever booster vaccination. The chain recombines TRBV7-9 with TRBJ2-7, with D possibly matching TRBD1 (6 bases). The CDR3 protein is CASSPPAGDYEQYF. CDR3 DNA sequence: TGTGCCAGCAGCCCCCCCGCAGGGGACTACGAGCAGTACTTC.